Sequencing of this TCR beta chain was carried out in a study of blood T cell repertoires in COVID-19. About the study: Researchers got acute and convalescent COVID-19 samples from the United States, Italy and Spain.

The CDR3 contains 17 residues. The ends were cut back, 2 bases at V and 0 bases at J, with 11 bases in the middle. The germline CDR1 and CDR2 sequences are LGHDT and YNNKEL (reference sequence). Per the study methods: The authors estimated nucleated cell counts from reference gene primer amplification. Here immunoSEQ multiplex PCR was the method, and the copy in TCRdb shows in-frame clones only, minus some. Clonal size and the V and J genes are those of that table, whereas D and trimming came from the DNA. The data contain under 100,000 clones, 89% of them singletons. The sample comprised peripheral blood. The clonotype originates from a woman between 65 and 79 years old with acute or convalescent COVID-19. This sequence joins TRBV3-1 (or the pseudogene TRBV3-2) and TRBJ1-6; D remains unclear. The CDR3 sequence is CASSQSGGSSYNSPLHF. The CDR3 nucleotides are TGTGCCAGCAGCCAAAGTGGCGGTAGCTCCTATAATTCACCCCTCCACTTT.